Listed below are T cell receptor beta chains from one sample, sequenced in a study of beta chain features in type 1 diabetes. The assay was immunoSEQ multiplex PCR, and TCRdb's table has in-frame clones only and misses some. Altogether about 360,000 clones are present, over 9.5% being singletons, with the ten largest covering more than 0.015%. Sequences were obtained from naive CD4+ T cells from blood. All receptors derive from a man aged 18 to 29 in good health. Both conserved end residues are part of each CDR3. Fields, in order: J gene, D gene, clone size, V gene, CDR3 DNA, CDR3 protein. D genes are given only for firm matches. Only some rows state a clone size, as once, few, many or a class for expanded clones.

TRBJ2-3,TRBD2,.,TRBV9,TGTGCCAGCAGCGCTAGCGGGGGAGGTACAGATACGCAGTATTTT,CASSASGGGTDTQYF
TRBJ2-1,TRBD2,.,TRBV18,TGTGCCAGCTCACCACCGGGGACTAGCCGGACGTTCTTC,CASSPPGTSRTFF
TRBJ2-7,.,.,TRBV7-2,TGTGCCAGCAGCTTAGCCGGCAGCGAAGTCTACGAGCAGTACTTC,CASSLAGSEVYEQYF
TRBJ1-2,TRBD1,.,TRBV9,TGTGCCAGCAGCGTAGGGACAGGGGTCTATGGCTACACCTTC,CASSVGTGVYGYTF
TRBJ1-1,TRBD1,few,TRBV7-2,TGTGCCAGCAGCTTCTCCGGGACAGCCTTGGGGAGCGCTTTCTTT,CASSFSGTALGSAFF
TRBJ2-7,TRBD2,few,TRBV6-5,TGTGCCAGCAGTGGGGCTAGCGGACCCTCCTACGAGCAGTACTTC,CASSGASGPSYEQYF
TRBJ2-5,.,.,TRBV6-1,TGTGCCAGCAACGGCGGGGGCGAAGAGACCCAGTACTTC,CASNGGGEETQYF
TRBJ1-4,.,few,TRBV28,TGTGCCAGCAGTTTGGGTGGCAGGTTAAATGAAAAACTGTTTTTT,CASSLGGRLNEKLFF
TRBJ2-7,TRBD2,few,TRBV11-1,TGTGCCAGCAGCGGCCGCGGGGGGAAGTCCTACGAGCAGTACTTC,CASSGRGGKSYEQYF
TRBJ1-1,.,.,TRBV7-3,TGTGCCAGCAGTCTCTTTAGGGGGAACACTGAAGCTTTCTTT,CASSLFRGNTEAFF
TRBJ1-2,.,few,TRBV6-5,TGTGCCAGCAGTTCAAATGGCGGCGCCTATGGCTACACCTTC,CASSSNGGAYGYTF
TRBJ2-1,TRBD2,.,TRBV4-3,TGCGCCAGCAGCCTAGGGACTAGCAAGTCGAATGAGCAGTTCTTC,CASSLGTSKSNEQFF
TRBJ1-6,TRBD1,.,TRBV2,TGTGCCAGCAGGACAGGGGGACGCTCACCCCTCCACTTT,CASRTGGRSPLHF
TRBJ2-5,TRBD1,.,TRBV2,TGTGCCAGCAGTATTAACAGGGGGCCCCAAGAGACCCAGTACTTC,CASSINRGPQETQYF
TRBJ1-2,TRBD1,few,TRBV19,TGTGCCAGTAGTATTTCCCGGGACAGGAGCTATGGCTACACCTTC,CASSISRDRSYGYTF
TRBJ2-1,TRBD2,.,TRBV10-3,TGTGCCATCAGCGCTAGCGGGGGCCAAGGAAATGAGCAGTTCTTC,CAISASGGQGNEQFF
TRBJ2-7,TRBD2,.,TRBV27,TGTGCCAGCAGTTTAGGGGAGCGGGAGGGCTCGAAGCAGTACTTC,CASSLGEREGSKQYF